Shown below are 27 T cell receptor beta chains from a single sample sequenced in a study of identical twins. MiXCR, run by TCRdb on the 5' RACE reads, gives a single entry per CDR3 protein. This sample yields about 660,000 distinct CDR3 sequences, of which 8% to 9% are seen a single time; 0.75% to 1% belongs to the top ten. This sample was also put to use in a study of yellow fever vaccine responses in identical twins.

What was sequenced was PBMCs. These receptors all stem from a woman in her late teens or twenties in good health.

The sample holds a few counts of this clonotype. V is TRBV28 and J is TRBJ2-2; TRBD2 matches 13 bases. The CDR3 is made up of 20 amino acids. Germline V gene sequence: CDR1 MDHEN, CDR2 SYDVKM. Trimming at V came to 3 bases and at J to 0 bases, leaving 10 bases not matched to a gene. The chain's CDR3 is CASSLIPRLAGGPNTGELFF. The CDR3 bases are TGTGCCAGCAGTTTGATTCCCCGACTAGCGGGAGGTCCGAACACCGGGGAGCTGTTTTTT.

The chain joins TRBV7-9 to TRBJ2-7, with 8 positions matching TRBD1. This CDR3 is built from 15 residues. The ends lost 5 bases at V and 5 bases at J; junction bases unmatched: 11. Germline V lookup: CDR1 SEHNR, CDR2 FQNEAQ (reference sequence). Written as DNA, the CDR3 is TGTGCCAGCAGCCCCCGACAGGGGTCAATCGACGAGCAGTACTTC. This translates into CASSPRQGSIDEQYF.

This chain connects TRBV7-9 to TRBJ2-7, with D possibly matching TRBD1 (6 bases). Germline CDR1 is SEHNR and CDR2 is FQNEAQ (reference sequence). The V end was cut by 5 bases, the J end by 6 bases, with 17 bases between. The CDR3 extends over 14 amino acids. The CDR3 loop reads CASSGPGHTREQYF. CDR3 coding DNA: TGTGCCAGCAGCGGCCCGGGACATACTCGCGAGCAGTACTTC.

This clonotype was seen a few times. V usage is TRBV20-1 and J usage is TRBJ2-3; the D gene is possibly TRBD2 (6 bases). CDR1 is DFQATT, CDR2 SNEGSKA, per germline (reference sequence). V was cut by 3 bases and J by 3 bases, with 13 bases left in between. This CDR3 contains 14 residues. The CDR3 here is CSASGRWGTDTQYF. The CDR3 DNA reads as TGCAGTGCTAGCGGGAGATGGGGGACAGATACGCAGTATTTT.

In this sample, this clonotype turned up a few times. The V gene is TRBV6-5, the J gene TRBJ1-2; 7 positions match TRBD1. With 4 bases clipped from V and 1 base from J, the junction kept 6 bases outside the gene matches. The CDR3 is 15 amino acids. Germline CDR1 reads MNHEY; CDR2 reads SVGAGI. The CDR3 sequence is CASSSGDRVNYGYTF. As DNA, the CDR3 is TGTGCCAGCAGTTCCGGCGACAGGGTTAACTATGGCTACACCTTC.

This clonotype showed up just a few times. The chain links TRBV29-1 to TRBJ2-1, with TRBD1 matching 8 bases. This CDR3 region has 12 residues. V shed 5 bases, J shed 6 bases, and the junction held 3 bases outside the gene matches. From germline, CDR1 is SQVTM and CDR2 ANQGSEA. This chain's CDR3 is CSVPTGGNEQFF. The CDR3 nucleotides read TGCAGCGTTCCTACAGGGGGCAATGAGCAGTTCTTC.

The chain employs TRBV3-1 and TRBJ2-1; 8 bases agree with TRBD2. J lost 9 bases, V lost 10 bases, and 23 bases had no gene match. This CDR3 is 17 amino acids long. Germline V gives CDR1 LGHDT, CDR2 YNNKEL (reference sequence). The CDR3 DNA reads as TGTGCCACCTGCCAAGATGCGTCTAGCGGGTTAGTCGTTGAGCAGTTCTTC. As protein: CATCQDASSGLVVEQFF.

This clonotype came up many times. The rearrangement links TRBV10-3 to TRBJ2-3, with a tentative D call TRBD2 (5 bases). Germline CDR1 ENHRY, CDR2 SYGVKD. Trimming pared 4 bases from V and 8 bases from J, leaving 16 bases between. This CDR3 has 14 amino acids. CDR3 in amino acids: CAISVVASDSTQYF. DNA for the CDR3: TGTGCCATCAGTGTGGTAGCGAGTGATTCTACGCAGTATTTT.

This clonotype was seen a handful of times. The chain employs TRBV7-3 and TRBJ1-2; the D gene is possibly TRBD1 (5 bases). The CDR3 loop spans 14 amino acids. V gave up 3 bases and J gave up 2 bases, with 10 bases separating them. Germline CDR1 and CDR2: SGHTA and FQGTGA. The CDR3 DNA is TGTGCCAGCAGCTTTGACAGAGTCAACTATGGCTACACCTTC. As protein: CASSFDRVNYGYTF.

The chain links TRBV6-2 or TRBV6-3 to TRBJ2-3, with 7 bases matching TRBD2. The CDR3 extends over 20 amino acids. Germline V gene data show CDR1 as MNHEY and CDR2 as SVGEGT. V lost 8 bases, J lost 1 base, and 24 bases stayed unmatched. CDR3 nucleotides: TGTGCCAGCCATGGACCCATACTTGCTTCGAGCGGGGTGGGCACAGATACGCAGTATTTT. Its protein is CASHGPILASSGVGTDTQYF.

This CDR3 is CSAERRTSYNEQFF. The DNA for the CDR3 is TGCAGTGCTGAACGCCGGACGAGCTACAATGAGCAGTTCTTC. The V gene is TRBV20-1, the J gene TRBJ2-1; D gene uncertain. V was clipped by 5 bases and J by 3 bases, with 14 bases between them. Germline V gene lookup returns CDR1 DFQATT and CDR2 SNEGSKA (reference sequence). CDR3 length: 14 residues.

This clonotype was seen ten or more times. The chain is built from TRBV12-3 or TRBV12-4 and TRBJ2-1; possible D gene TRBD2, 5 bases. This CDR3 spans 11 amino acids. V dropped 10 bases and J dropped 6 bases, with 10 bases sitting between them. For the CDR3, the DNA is TGTGCCATAGACCGGGGCAATGAGCAGTTCTTC. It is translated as CAIDRGNEQFF.

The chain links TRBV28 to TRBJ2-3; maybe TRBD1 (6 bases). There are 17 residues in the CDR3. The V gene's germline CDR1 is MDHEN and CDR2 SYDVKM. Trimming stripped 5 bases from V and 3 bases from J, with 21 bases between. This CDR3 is CASSASTRTAATDTQYF. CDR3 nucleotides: TGTGCCAGCAGTGCATCAACCAGGACAGCAGCAACAGATACGCAGTATTTT. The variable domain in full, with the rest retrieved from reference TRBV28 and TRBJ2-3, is DVKVTQSSRYLVKRTGEKVFLECVQDMDHENMFWYRQDPGLGLRLIYFSYDVKMKEKGDIPEGYSVSREKKERFSLILESASTNQTSMYLCASSASTRTAATDTQYFGPGTRLTVL.

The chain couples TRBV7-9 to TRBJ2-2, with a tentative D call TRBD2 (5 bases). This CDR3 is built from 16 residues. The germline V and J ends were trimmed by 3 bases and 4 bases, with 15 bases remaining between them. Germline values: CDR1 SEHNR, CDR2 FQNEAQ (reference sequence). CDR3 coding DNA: TGTGCCAGCAGCTTCCTCCTTTCTACTAGCACCGGGGAGCTGTTTTTT. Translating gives CASSFLLSTSTGELFF.

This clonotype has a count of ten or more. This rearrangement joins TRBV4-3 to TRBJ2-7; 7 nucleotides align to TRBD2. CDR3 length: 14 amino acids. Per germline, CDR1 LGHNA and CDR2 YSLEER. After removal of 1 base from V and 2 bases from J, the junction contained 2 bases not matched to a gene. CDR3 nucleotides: TGCGCCAGCAGCCAAGGTGGGAGGGCCTACGAGCAGTACTTC. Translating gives CASSQGGRAYEQYF.

The CDR3 region has the DNA TGTGCCAGCAGCCAAGTAGCGGGGGCGAACACCGGGGAGCTGTTTTTT. Protein product: CASSQVAGANTGELFF. The J gene is TRBJ2-2, the V gene TRBV3-1, with TRBD2 matching 9 bases. Germline trimming cut 1 base from V and 0 bases from J; bases unmatched to any gene: 0. CDR3 length equals 16 residues. Per germline, CDR1 LGHDT and CDR2 YNNKEL (reference sequence).

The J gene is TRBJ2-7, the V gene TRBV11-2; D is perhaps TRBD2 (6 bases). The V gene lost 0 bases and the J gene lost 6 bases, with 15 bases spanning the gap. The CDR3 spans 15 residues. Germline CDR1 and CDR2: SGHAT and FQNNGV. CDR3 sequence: CASSLDYGGSAEQYF. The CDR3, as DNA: TGTGCCAGCAGCTTAGATTATGGAGGGTCTGCCGAGCAGTACTTC.

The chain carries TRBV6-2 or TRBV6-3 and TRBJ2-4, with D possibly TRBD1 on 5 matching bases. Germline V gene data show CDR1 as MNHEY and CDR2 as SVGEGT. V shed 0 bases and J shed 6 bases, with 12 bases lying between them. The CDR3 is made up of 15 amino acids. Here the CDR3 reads CASSYSETELNIQYF. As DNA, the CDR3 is TGTGCCAGCAGTTACTCGGAGACAGAGTTAAACATTCAGTACTTC.

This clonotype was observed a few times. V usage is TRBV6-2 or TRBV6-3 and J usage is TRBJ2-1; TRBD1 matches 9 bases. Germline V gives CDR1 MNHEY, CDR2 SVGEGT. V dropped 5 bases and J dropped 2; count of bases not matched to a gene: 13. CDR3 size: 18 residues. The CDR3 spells CASSPNLGQGAPYNEQFF. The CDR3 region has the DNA TGTGCCAGCAGTCCGAACCTGGGACAGGGCGCGCCCTACAATGAGCAGTTCTTC.

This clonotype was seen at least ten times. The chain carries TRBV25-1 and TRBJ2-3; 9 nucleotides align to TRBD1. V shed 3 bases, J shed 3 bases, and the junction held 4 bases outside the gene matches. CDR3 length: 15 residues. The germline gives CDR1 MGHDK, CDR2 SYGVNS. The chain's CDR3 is CASSERDRVTDTQYF. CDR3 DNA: TGTGCCAGCAGTGAGCGGGACAGGGTAACAGATACGCAGTATTTT.

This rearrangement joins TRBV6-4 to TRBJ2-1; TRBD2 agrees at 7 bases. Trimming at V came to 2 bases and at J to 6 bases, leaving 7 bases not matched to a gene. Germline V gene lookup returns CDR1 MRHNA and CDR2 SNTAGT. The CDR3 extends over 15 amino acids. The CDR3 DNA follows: TGTGCCAGCAGTGACAAAGGGTCGGGAGGCAATGAGCAGTTCTTC. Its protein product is CASSDKGSGGNEQFF.

Here the CDR3 reads CAWTQTSGGYNEQFF. Written as DNA, the CDR3 is TGTGCCTGGACCCAAACTAGCGGGGGCTACAATGAGCAGTTCTTC. The chain carries TRBV30 and TRBJ2-1; 11 nucleotides match TRBD2. Trimming removed 4 bases from V and 3 bases from J; junction bases left unmatched: 5. The germline CDR1 and CDR2 sequences are GTSNPN and SVGIG (reference sequence). This CDR3 has 15 residues.

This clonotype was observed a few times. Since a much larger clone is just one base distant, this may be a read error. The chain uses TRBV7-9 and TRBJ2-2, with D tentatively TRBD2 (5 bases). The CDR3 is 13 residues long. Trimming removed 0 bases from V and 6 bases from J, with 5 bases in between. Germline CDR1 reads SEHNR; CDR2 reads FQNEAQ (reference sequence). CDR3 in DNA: TGTGCCAGCAGCTTAGCGCGGGCCGGGGAGCTGTTTTTT. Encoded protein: CASSLARAGELFF.

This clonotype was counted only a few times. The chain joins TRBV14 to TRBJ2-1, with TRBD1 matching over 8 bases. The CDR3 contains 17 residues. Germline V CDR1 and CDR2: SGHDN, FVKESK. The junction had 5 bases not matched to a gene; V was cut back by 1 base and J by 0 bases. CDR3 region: CASSQGAGGPSYNEQFF. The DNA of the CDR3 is TGTGCCAGCAGCCAAGGGGCAGGGGGCCCCTCCTACAATGAGCAGTTCTTC.

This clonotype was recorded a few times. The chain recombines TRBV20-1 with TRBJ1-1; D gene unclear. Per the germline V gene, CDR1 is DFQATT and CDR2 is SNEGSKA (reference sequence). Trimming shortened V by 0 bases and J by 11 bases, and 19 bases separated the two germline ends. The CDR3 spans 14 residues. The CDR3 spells CSARDARPPNWAFF. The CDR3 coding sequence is TGCAGTGCTAGAGACGCCCGGCCCCCCAACTGGGCTTTCTTT.

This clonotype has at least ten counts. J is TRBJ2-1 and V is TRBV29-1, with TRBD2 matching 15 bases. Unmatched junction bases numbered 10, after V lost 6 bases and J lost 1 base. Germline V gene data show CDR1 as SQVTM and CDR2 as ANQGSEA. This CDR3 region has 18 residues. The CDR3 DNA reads TGCAGCGTGGGCGGCCCTGGGACTAGCGGGAGGTCCTACAATGAGCAGTTCTTC. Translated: CSVGGPGTSGRSYNEQFF.

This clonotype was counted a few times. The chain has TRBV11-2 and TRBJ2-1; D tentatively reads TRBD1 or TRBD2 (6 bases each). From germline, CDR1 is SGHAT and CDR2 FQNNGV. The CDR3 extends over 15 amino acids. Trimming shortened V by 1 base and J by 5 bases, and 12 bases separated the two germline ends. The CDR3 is CASSLVRGADNEQFF. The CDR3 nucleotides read TGTGCCAGCAGCTTAGTTAGGGGGGCAGACAATGAGCAGTTCTTC.